These 22 T cell receptor beta chains originate from one sample sequenced in a study of shared clonotypes between healthy human individuals. Profiling relied on immunoSEQ multiplex PCR, and the TCRdb table lists in-frame clones only, not all of them. The repertoire holds 2 million to 3 million clones, with 80% to 95% as singletons. Sample: naive CD4+ T cells from PBMCs. Regarding subset: CD45RA+ positively selected. These receptors were taken from a man younger than 35 in good health. Some clones in this sample may be carry-over from other donors' samples.

This clone was found a few times. The chain employs TRBV28 and TRBJ1-5, with D tentatively TRBD1 (5 bases). Trimming took off 2 bases at V and 7 bases at J, with 9 bases between the two ends. Looked up from germline, CDR1 is MDHEN and CDR2 is SYDVKM. The CDR3 totals 13 residues. The CDR3 region is CASSLAQGQPQHF. DNA of the CDR3: TGTGCCAGCAGTTTAGCGCAGGGCCAGCCCCAGCATTTT. The whole variable domain, filled in from reference TRBV28 and TRBJ1-5, reads DVKVTQSSRYLVKRTGEKVFLECVQDMDHENMFWYRQDPGLGLRLIYFSYDVKMKEKGDIPEGYSVSREKKERFSLILESASTNQTSMYLCASSLAQGQPQHFGDGTRLSIL.

V usage is TRBV10-3 and J usage is TRBJ1-2; perhaps TRBD1 as D (5 bases). Deletions cut 0 bases from V and 8 bases from J, with 10 bases between. CDR1 and CDR2 (germline): ENHRY, SYGVKD. The CDR3 covers 13 residues. This CDR3 is CAISESGVGGYTF. The CDR3 bases are TGTGCCATCAGTGAGTCGGGGGTCGGGGGCTACACCTTC.

The rearrangement uses TRBV13 and TRBJ2-1, with a weak D call TRBD2 (6 bases). Trimming took off 5 bases at V and 3 bases at J, with 17 bases between the two ends. The CDR3 covers 16 residues. Germline CDR1 reads PRHDT; CDR2 reads FYEKMQ (reference sequence). The CDR3 spells CASSIRRAAYYNEQFF. The CDR3 DNA follows: TGTGCCAGCAGCATACGGAGGGCCGCTTACTACAATGAGCAGTTCTTC. The complete variable domain, with remaining parts taken from reference TRBV13 and TRBJ2-1, reads AAGVIQSPRHLIKEKRETATLKCYPIPRHDTVYWYQQGPGQDPQFLISFYEKMQSDKGSIPDRFSAQQFSDYHSELNMSSLELGDSALYFCASSIRRAAYYNEQFFGPGTRLTVL.

This rearrangement joins TRBV19 to TRBJ2-3, with 9 bases fitting TRBD1. This CDR3 spans 15 amino acids. Germline loops: CDR1 LNHDA, CDR2 SQIVND (reference sequence). The V gene end was trimmed by 1 base and the J gene end by 3 bases; junction bases not matched to a gene: 2. The CDR3 sequence: CASSIGDRATDTQYF. The CDR3 region has the DNA TGTGCCAGTAGTATAGGGGACAGGGCGACAGATACGCAGTATTTT.

This chain uses TRBV2 with TRBJ2-5, with D uncertain. V lost 1 base and J 2 bases, leaving 8 bases between the germline ends. CDR3 size: 14 residues. Per germline, CDR1 SNHLY and CDR2 FYNNEI. CDR3 in amino acids: CASSEDLRQETQYF. The CDR3 bases are TGTGCCAGCAGTGAAGACCTGAGGCAAGAGACCCAGTACTTC. Variable domain in full (rest from reference TRBV2 and TRBJ2-5): EPEVTQTPSHQVTQMGQEVILRCVPISNHLYFYWYRQILGQKVEFLVSFYNNEISEKSEIFDDQFSVERPDGSNFTLKIRSTKLEDSAMYFCASSEDLRQETQYFGPGTRLLVL.

The V call is TRBV7-2, the J call TRBJ1-3; tentatively, D is TRBD1 (6 bases). With 5 bases removed from V and 4 bases from J, the gap between germline ends came to 15 bases. CDR3 size: 15 residues. Germline CDR1 is SGHTA and CDR2 is FQGNSA. The CDR3 DNA follows: TGTGCCAGCAGCCGAGTCCGGGGGGCAGGAAACACCATATATTTT. Translating it yields CASSRVRGAGNTIYF.

The chain has TRBV15 and TRBJ1-5, with D hard to call. The CDR3 is 16 residues long. V dropped 0 bases and J dropped 0 bases, with 9 bases sitting between them. Germline V gives CDR1 LNHNV, CDR2 YYDKDF (reference sequence). CDR3 bases: TGTGCCACCAGCAGAGAAGGTCTATATAGCAATCAGCCCCAGCATTTT. Its translation is CATSREGLYSNQPQHF.

V and J are TRBV7-2 and TRBJ2-1; perhaps TRBD2 as D (6 bases). The V end was cut by 0 bases, the J end by 7 bases, with 13 bases between. Germline lookup yields CDR1 SGHTA and CDR2 FQGNSA. The CDR3 totals 15 residues. The CDR3 DNA reads as TGTGCCAGCAGCTTAGCCGGGAGACTCACAAATGAGCAGTTCTTC. It specifies CASSLAGRLTNEQFF.

The chain is built from TRBV30 and TRBJ2-3; unclear D gene. Germline lookup yields CDR1 GTSNPN and CDR2 SVGIG (reference sequence). The CDR3 totals 15 residues. Deletions cut 0 bases from V and 2 bases from J, with 12 bases between. The DNA of the CDR3 is TGTGCCTGGAGTGTACTTGGCGGTCCCACAGATACGCAGTATTTT. Translated, it gives CAWSVLGGPTDTQYF.

This chain links TRBV18 with TRBJ1-4; a weak D match, TRBD1 (5 bases). The germline V and J ends were trimmed by 6 bases and 8 bases, with 16 bases remaining between them. Germline V gene data show CDR1 as KGHSH and CDR2 as LQKENI. The CDR3 extends over 14 amino acids. The CDR3 here is CASSQGRPEEKLFF. DNA for the CDR3: TGTGCCAGCTCCCAGGGACGTCCGGAGGAAAAACTGTTTTTT.

The chain couples TRBV18 to TRBJ2-5; no clear D. CDR3 length: 13 amino acids. The V gene lost 4 bases and the J gene lost 1 base, with 7 bases spanning the gap. Germline V lookup: CDR1 KGHSH, CDR2 LQKENI. The CDR3 reads CASSLAIQETQYF. CDR3 in DNA: TGTGCCAGCTCACTAGCAATCCAAGAGACCCAGTACTTC.

The CDR3 nucleotides are TGTGCCTGGAGCGAGGGACTAGCGGAAAACACAGATACGCAGTATTTT. Encoded protein: CAWSEGLAENTDTQYF. This chain uses TRBV30 with TRBJ2-3; 11 bases are a match to TRBD2. After removal of 3 bases from V and 2 bases from J, the junction contained 7 bases not matched to a gene. Per germline, CDR1 GTSNPN and CDR2 SVGIG (reference sequence). The CDR3 consists of 16 residues.

The genes are TRBV27 and TRBJ2-3, with 7 bases matching TRBD2. The germline gives CDR1 MNHEY, CDR2 SMNVEV (reference sequence). J lost 6 bases, V lost 6 bases, and 9 bases had no gene match. This CDR3 is built from 14 residues. This chain's CDR3 is CASRREGLLDTQYF. The CDR3 DNA is TGTGCCAGCAGGAGGGAGGGCCTTTTGGATACGCAGTATTTT.

The J gene is TRBJ1-6, the V gene TRBV5-4, with 9 bases that match TRBD1. CDR3 length: 16 residues. Germline V lookup: CDR1 SGHNT, CDR2 YYREEE (reference sequence). The junction had 10 bases not matched to a gene; V was cut back by 4 bases and J by 8 bases. CDR3 in amino acids: CASSRTGEEVDSPLHF. The CDR3 DNA sequence: TGTGCCAGCAGCCGGACAGGGGAAGAGGTAGATTCACCCCTCCACTTT.

The chain uses TRBV5-4 and TRBJ1-4; the D gene is possibly TRBD1 (6 bases). This CDR3 contains 14 residues. Per the germline V gene, CDR1 is SGHNT and CDR2 is YYREEE (reference sequence). Trimming stripped 2 bases from V and 8 bases from J, with 13 bases between. The CDR3 DNA follows: TGTGCCAGCAGCTTCAGCGGCAGGGGAGAAAAACTGTTTTTT. Its protein product is CASSFSGRGEKLFF.

CDR3 bases: TGTGCCAGCAGCGGGAGGGGCAGGGAAGGCAATGAGCAGTTCTTC. Its translation: CASSGRGREGNEQFF. The J gene is TRBJ2-1, the V gene TRBV5-6; TRBD2 matches 7 bases. Germline V lookup: CDR1 SGHDT, CDR2 YYEEEE. V trimming: 4 bases; J trimming: 6 bases; junction bases outside the gene matches: 10. The CDR3 is 15 residues long.

This chain links TRBV6-1 with TRBJ1-2, with 12 bases matching TRBD1. The CDR3 has 15 residues. Trimming took 4 bases from V and 6 from J; bases not matched to a gene: 6. The germline V gene has CDR1 MNHNS and CDR2 SASEGT. CDR3 residues: CASSVWDRGRDGYTF. The CDR3, as DNA: TGTGCCAGCAGTGTGTGGGACAGGGGGCGCGATGGCTACACCTTC.

Concerning this clone itself: Other nucleotide sequences from this sample produce the same CDR3. This chain connects TRBV6-6 to TRBJ2-5; 7 bases match TRBD2. This CDR3 has 14 amino acids. The trim removed 0 bases at V and 5 bases at J, leaving 3 bases unmatched. Germline V gene lookup returns CDR1 MNHNY and CDR2 SVGAGI (reference sequence). The CDR3 reads CASSYSRTSETQYF. CDR3 nucleotides: TGTGCCAGCAGTTACTCCCGGACTAGTGAGACCCAGTACTTC.

J is TRBJ2-2 and V is TRBV4-1; D might be TRBD1 (6 bases). Trimming stripped 0 bases from V and 3 bases from J, with 11 bases between. The CDR3 totals 16 residues. CDR1 and CDR2 (germline): MGHRA, YSYEKL. In nucleotides, the CDR3 is TGCGCCAGCAGCCAAGAGCAGGGGAGATACACCGGGGAGCTGTTTTTT. It encodes CASSQEQGRYTGELFF.

This clone was detected once. The chain recombines TRBV6-5 with TRBJ1-4, with TRBD1 matching over 7 bases. Losses at the gene ends were 6 bases for V and 8 bases for J; bases not matched to a gene: 6. Germline V gives CDR1 MNHEY, CDR2 SVGAGI. The length of the CDR3 is 13 residues. CDR3 nucleotide sequence: TGTGCCAGCAGGGGCGGGACAGCGGAAAAACTGTTTTTT. Its protein is CASRGGTAEKLFF.

The chain combines TRBV7-3 with TRBJ2-2; 7 bases agree with TRBD1. Germline lookup yields CDR1 SGHTA and CDR2 FQGTGA. The CDR3 loop spans 14 amino acids. V lost 5 bases, J lost 7 bases, and 7 bases stayed unmatched. The CDR3 spells CASSPTGSGGELFF. The CDR3, as DNA: TGTGCCAGCAGCCCGACAGGGTCCGGCGGGGAGCTGTTTTTT.

The rearrangement links TRBV7-2 to TRBJ2-7, with D possibly matching TRBD2 (6 bases). CDR3 length: 14 residues. V lost 3 bases to trimming and J lost 6 bases, with 15 bases between them. Germline V gene data show CDR1 as SGHTA and CDR2 as FQGNSA. This CDR3 reads CASSFSRDSLEQYF. DNA for the CDR3: TGTGCCAGCAGCTTCAGCCGGGACTCACTCGAGCAGTACTTC. Full variable domain (missing parts from reference TRBV7-2 and TRBJ2-7): GAGVSQSPSNKVTEKGKDVELRCDPISGHTALYWYRQSLGQGLEFLIYFQGNSAPDKSGLPSDRFSAERTGGSVSTLTIQRTQQEDSAVYLCASSFSRDSLEQYFGPGTRLTVT.